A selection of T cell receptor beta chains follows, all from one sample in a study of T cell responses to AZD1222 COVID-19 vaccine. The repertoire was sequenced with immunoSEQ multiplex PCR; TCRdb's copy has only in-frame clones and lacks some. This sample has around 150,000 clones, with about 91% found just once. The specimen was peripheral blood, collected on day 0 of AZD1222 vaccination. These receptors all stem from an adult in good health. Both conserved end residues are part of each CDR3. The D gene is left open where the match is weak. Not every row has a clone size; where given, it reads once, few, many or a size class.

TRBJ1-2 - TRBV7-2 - TGTGCCAGCAGCTTAGCCCAAGTCTATGGCTACACCTTC CASSLAQVYGYTF
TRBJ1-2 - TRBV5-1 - TGCGCCAGCAGCCTGGATCGCTATGGCTACACCTTC CASSLDRYGYTF
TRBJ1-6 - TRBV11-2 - TGTGCCAGCAGCTTAGAGGATTCACCCCTCCACTTT CASSLEDSPLHF
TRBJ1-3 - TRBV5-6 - TGTGCCAGCAGCTTGGGTGGGACATACACGGGAAACACCATATATTTT CASSLGGTYTGNTIYF
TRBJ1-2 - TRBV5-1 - TGCGCCAGCAGCTCCGGACAGACGGATGGCTACACCTTC CASSSGQTDGYTF
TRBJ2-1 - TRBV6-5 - TGTGCCAGCAGTTACTCCCGCCTCCACAATGAGCAGTTCTTC CASSYSRLHNEQFF
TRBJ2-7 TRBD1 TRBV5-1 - TGCGCCAGCAGCTTTACAGGGGATGGCTACGAGCAGTACTTC CASSFTGDGYEQYF
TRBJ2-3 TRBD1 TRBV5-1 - TGCGCCAGCAGCTTGGGGGACAGGGGTTCAGATACGCAGTATTTT CASSLGDRGSDTQYF
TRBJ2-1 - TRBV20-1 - TGCAGTGCTAGTCCCAGGAGCTCCTACAATGAGCAGTTCTTC CSASPRSSYNEQFF
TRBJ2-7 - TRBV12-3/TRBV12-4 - TGTGCCAGCAGCACCAGCTTTTCCTACGAGCAGTACTTC CASSTSFSYEQYF
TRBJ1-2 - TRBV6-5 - TGTGCCACCATTCCACAGGGACGCTATGGCTACACCTTC CATIPQGRYGYTF
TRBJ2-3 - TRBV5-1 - TGCGCCAGCAGCTTGGCTTCTGCTAGCACAGATACGCAGTATTTT CASSLASASTDTQYF
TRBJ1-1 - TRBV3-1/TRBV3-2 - TGTGCCAGCAGCCAACCGGGACTCCTTAACACTGAAGCTTTCTTT CASSQPGLLNTEAFF
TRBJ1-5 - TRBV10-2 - TGCGCCAGTAGGAGGGAGGTTAACAATCAGCCCCAGCATTTT CASRREVNNQPQHF
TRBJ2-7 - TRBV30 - TGTGCCTGGAGTGTATTCGGGGCGGGGCTCACCTACGAGCAGTACTTC CAWSVFGAGLTYEQYF
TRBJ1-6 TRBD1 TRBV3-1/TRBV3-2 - TGTGCCAGCAGCCAAGAACCGGAGACAGGGGGCCCGAATAGGCCCTATAATTCACCCCTCCACTTT CASSQEPETGGPNRPYNSPLHF
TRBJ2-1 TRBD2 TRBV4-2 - TGTGCCAGCAGCCAAGTCAGCGGGGGGGAGCAGTTCTTC CASSQVSGGEQFF
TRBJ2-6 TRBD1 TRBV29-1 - TGCAGCTGTTACGGGACAGGGGGCGCTGGGGCCAACGTCCTGACTTTC CSCYGTGGAGANVLTF
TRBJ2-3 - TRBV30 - TGTGCCTGGAGTGTCCAGGTGGATACGCAGTATTTT CAWSVQVDTQYF
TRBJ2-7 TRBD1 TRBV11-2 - TGTGCCAGCAGCACCCATACAGGGGCCCGGGACGAGCAGTACTTC CASSTHTGARDEQYF
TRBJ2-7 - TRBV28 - TGTGCCAGCAGTTTAGGGGACCGCAAGAGCTACGAGCAGTACTTC CASSLGDRKSYEQYF
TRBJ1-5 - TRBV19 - TGTGCCAGTAGTCCCGGGAGGACCCAGCATTTT CASSPGRTQHF
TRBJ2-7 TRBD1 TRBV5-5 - TGTGCCAGCAGCTTGAGTGGGACAGGGCTCTACGAGCAGTACTTC CASSLSGTGLYEQYF
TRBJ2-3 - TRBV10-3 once TGTGCCATCAGTGGGGCGGCGGGAATGAGCACAGATACGCAGTATTTT CAISGAAGMSTDTQYF
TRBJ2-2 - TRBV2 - TGTGCCAGCAGTCTGGAACAGACCGGGGAGCTGTTTTTT CASSLEQTGELFF
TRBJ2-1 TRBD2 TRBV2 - TGTGCCAGCAGCCAACTAGCGGGGGGGACCAATGAGCAGTTCTTC CASSQLAGGTNEQFF
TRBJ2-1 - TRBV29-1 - TGCAGCGTTGTAATCCTCACCCGCTCCATAGGGCAGTTCTTC CSVVILTRSIGQFF
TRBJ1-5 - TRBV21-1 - TGTGCCAGCAGCGACAGGGATCAGCCCCAGCATTTT CASSDRDQPQHF
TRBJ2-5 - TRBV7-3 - TGTGCCAGCAGTGAGGGAAGTGGGCTGGAGACCCAGTACTTC CASSEGSGLETQYF